The subject of this entry is one T cell receptor beta chain. In the same sample, other DNA sequences code for this CDR3. The record originates from a study of shared clonotypes between healthy human individuals. Study details: Per donor, three plates held CD4 naive cells, three held CD4 memory, two held CD8 naive and one held CD8 memory.

The repertoire was sequenced with immunoSEQ multiplex PCR; TCRdb's copy has only in-frame clones and lacks some. The repertoire includes more than 2 million clones, approximately 94% of them detected once, and 0.85% to 1.2% sits in the top ten. CD45RO-negative cells were positively selected for CCR7, leaving out terminally differentiated effector memory CD45RA+ cells. Trimming removed 4 bases from V and 5 bases from J, with 9 bases in between. Germline CDR1 SGDLS, CDR2 YYNGEE. The CDR3 loop spans 13 amino acids. This TCR derives from a man younger than 35 in good health. The genes are TRBV9 and TRBJ1-4; D might be TRBD1 (5 bases). Sequenced: naive CD8+ T cells sorted from blood. The CDR3 spells CASSPGGNEKLFF. The CDR3 nucleotides read TGTGCCAGCAGCCCGGGGGGAAATGAAAAACTGTTTTTT.